Reported below is one TCR beta chain. The data are from a study of T cells of healthy individuals. TCRdb passed the 5' RACE reads through MiXCR, listing each CDR3 protein once. In the table there are roughly 87,000 distinct CDR3 sequences, 17% of which are singletons. Trimming stripped 3 bases from V and 8 bases from J, with 8 bases between. This CDR3 has 12 residues. In germline, CDR1 is MDHEN, CDR2 SYDVKM. V usage is TRBV28 and J usage is TRBJ2-1; D is uncertain. The clonotype was recovered from a human donor in good health. The CDR3 loop reads CASSFRLHEQFF. CDR3 DNA sequence: TGTGCCAGCAGTTTCCGGCTTCATGAGCAGTTCTTC.